This TCR beta chain was recorded in a study of T cell responses to AZD1222 COVID-19 vaccine. The wider study: Doses given second, at about 4 or about 12 weeks, were pooled. Study-level results: Epitopes outside B.1.351 and B.1.1.7 mutated regions reportedly drew nearly half of spike TCRs. CD4 TCRs linked to vaccination spanned spike, dominating at 160-218 and 743-854. Just five or six AZD1222 recipients were seropositive at baseline.

The repertoire was sequenced with immunoSEQ multiplex PCR; TCRdb's copy has only in-frame clones and lacks some. The repertoire holds about 100,000 clones, 85% to 90% seen once, with around 15% in the top ten. Germline V gene data show CDR1 as SGHRS and CDR2 as YFSETQ. With V trimmed by 0 bases and J by 8 bases, 6 bases remained unmatched. The CDR3 has 15 amino acids. In regard to this clone: Its antigen is still unknown.

The chain joins TRBV5-1 to TRBJ2-1; 9 bases align to TRBD2. The receptor was isolated from an adult in good health. Specimen: peripheral blood, collected on day 0 of AZD1222 vaccination. The CDR3 reads CASSLELAGAHEQFF. CDR3 in DNA: TGCGCCAGCAGCTTGGAGTTAGCGGGAGCCCATGAGCAGTTCTTC.